What follows is one TCR beta chain and its context. The data were taken from a study of shared clonotypes between healthy human individuals. It was approximately 0.2 ug DNA, about 30,000 T cell genomes, that sorted-subset replicate PCRs used. Sequencing was performed with immunoSEQ multiplex PCR; in TCRdb, only in-frame clones are kept and a portion is missing. The sample holds fewer than 850,000 clones, roughly 91% seen once. The V end lost 7 bases, the J end lost 2 bases, and 13 bases lay between the germline ends. Germline CDR1 is SGDLS and CDR2 is YYNGEE. The CDR3 has 14 residues. The chain links TRBV9 to TRBJ1-3; possible D gene TRBD1, 6 bases. Sequenced input: memory CD8+ T cells from PBMCs. Subset specified: CD45RO+ cells pooled with CCR7-negative TemRA cells. The TCR originated in a man aged 18 to 30 in good health. Some clones in this sample may be carry-over from other donors' samples. The DNA for the CDR3 is TGTGCCAGCGGGGGACATAAGACTGGAAACACCATATATTTT. The encoded protein is CASGGHKTGNTIYF.